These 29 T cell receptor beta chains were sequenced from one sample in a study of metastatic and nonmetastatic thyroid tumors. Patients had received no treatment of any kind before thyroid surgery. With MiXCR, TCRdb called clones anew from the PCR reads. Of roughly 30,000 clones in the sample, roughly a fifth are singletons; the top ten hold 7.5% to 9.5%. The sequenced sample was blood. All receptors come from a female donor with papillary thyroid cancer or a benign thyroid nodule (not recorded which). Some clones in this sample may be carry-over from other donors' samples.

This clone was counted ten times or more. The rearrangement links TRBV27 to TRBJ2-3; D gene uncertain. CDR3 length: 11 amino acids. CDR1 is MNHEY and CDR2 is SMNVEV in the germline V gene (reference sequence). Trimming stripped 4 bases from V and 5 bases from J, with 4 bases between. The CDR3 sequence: CASSSGDTQYF. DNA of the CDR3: TGTGCCAGCAGTTCCGGAGATACGCAGTATTTT.

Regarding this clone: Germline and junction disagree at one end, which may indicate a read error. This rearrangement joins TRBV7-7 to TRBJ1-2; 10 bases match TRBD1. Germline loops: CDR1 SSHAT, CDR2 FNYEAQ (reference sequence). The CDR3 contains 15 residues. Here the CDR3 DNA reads TGTGCTAGCAGTTACCGGGACAGGGGTTCATATGCCTACACCTTC. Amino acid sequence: CASSYRDRGSYAYTF.

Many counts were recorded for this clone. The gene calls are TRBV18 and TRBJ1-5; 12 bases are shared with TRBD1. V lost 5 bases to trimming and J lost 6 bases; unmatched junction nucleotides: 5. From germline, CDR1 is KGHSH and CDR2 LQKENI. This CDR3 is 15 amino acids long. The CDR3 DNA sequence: TGTGCCAGCTCATCGGGGACAGGGGGCGGTCAGCCCCAGCATTTT. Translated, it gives CASSSGTGGGQPQHF.

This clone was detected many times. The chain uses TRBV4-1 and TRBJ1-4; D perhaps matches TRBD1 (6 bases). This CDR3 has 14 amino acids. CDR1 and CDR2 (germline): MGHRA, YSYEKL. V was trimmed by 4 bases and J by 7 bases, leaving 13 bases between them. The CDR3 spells CASSLIQGSEKLFF. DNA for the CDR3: TGCGCCAGCAGCCTAATACAGGGAAGTGAAAAACTGTTTTTT.

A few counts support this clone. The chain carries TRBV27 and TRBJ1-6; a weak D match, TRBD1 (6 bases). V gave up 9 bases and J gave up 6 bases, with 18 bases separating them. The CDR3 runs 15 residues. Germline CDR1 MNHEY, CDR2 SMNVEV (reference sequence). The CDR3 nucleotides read TGTGCCAGTCGCTTAGAACAGGGAGGTAATTCACCCCTCCACTTT. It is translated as CASRLEQGGNSPLHF.

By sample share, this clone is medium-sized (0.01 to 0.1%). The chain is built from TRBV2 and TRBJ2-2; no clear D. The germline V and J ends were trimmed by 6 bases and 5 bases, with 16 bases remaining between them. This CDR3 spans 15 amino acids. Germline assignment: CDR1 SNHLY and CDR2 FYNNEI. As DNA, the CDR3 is TGTGCCAGCAGCCAATACTCGAGAGTAACCGGGGAGCTGTTTTTT. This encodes CASSQYSRVTGELFF.

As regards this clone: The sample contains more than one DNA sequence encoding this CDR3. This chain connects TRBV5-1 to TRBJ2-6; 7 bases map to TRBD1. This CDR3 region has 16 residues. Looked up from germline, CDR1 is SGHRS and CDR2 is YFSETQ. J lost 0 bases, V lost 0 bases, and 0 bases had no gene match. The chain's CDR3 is CASSLGDSSGANVLTF. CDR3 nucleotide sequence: TGCGCCAGCAGCTTGGGGGACAGCTCTGGGGCCAACGTCCTGACTTTC.

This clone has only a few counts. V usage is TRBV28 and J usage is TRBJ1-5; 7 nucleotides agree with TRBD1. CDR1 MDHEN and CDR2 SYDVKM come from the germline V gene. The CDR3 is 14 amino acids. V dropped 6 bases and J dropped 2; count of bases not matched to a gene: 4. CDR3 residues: CASSRTGGNQPQHF. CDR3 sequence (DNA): TGTGCCAGCAGCCGCACAGGGGGCAATCAGCCCCAGCATTTT.

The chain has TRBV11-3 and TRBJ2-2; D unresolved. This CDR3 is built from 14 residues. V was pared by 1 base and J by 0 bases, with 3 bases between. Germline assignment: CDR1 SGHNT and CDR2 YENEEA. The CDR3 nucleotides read TGTGCCAGCAGCTTAGGCCCGAACACCGGGGAGCTGTTTTTT. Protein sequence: CASSLGPNTGELFF. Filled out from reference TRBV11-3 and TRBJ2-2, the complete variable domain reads EAGVVQSPRYKIIEKKQPVAFWCNPISGHNTLYWYLQNLGQGPELLIRYENEEAVDDSQLPKDRFSAERLKGVDSTLKIQPAELGDSAVYLCASSLGPNTGELFFGEGSRLTVL.

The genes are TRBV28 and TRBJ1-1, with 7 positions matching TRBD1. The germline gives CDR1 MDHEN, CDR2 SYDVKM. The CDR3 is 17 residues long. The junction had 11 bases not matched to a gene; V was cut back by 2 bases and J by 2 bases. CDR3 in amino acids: CASSLGGTADTNTEAFF. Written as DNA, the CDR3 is TGTGCCAGCAGTTTAGGGGGGACAGCCGATACCAACACTGAAGCTTTCTTT.

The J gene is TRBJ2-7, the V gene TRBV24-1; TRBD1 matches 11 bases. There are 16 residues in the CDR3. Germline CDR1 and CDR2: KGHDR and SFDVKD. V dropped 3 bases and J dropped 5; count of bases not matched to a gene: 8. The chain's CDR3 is CATSDPGTGGVHEQYF. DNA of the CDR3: TGTGCCACCAGTGATCCCGGGACAGGGGGAGTTCACGAGCAGTACTTC.

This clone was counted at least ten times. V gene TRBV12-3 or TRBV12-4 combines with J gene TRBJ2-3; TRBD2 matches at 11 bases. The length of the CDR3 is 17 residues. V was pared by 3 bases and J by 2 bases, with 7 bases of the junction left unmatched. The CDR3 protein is CASSFGTSGSNTDTQYF. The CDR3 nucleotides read TGTGCCAGCAGTTTTGGTACTAGCGGGAGTAACACAGATACGCAGTATTTT.

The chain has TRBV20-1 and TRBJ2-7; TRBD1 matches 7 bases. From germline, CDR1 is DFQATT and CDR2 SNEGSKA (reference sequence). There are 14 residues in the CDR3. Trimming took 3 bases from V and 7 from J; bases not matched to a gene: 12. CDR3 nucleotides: TGCAGTGCTAGCGACAGGGTTCCTCGGGGAGAGCAGTACTTC. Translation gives CSASDRVPRGEQYF.

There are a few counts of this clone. The CDR3 DNA reads TGTGCCAGCAGTTACGGGACCACAGGAAATTCACCCCTCCACTTT. This gives the protein CASSYGTTGNSPLHF. V and J are TRBV6-2 or TRBV6-3 and TRBJ1-6, with TRBD1 as a possible D gene (5 bases). Deletions cut 2 bases from V and 7 bases from J, with 12 bases between. Germline V gives CDR1 MNHEY, CDR2 SVGEGT. This CDR3 contains 15 residues.

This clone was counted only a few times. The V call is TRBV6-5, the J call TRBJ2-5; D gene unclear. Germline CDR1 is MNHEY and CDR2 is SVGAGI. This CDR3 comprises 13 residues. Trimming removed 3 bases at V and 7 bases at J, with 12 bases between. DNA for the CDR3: TGTGCCAGCAGTTATCTAAGCTCAGGGACCCAGTACTTC. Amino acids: CASSYLSSGTQYF.

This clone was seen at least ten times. CDR3 residues: CSARDRRKNTEAFF. The CDR3 DNA reads as TGCAGTGCTAGAGATCGACGCAAGAACACTGAAGCTTTCTTT. The V call is TRBV20-1, the J call TRBJ1-1, with D unresolved. Looked up from germline, CDR1 is DFQATT and CDR2 is SNEGSKA (reference sequence). The CDR3 length is 14 residues. V shed 0 bases and J shed 1 base, with 9 bases lying between them.

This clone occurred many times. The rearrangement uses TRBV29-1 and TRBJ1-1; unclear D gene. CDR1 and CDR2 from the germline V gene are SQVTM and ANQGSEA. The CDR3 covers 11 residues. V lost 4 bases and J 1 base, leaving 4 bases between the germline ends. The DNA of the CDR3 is TGCAGCGTTGTTCAGAACACTGAAGCTTTCTTT. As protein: CSVVQNTEAFF.

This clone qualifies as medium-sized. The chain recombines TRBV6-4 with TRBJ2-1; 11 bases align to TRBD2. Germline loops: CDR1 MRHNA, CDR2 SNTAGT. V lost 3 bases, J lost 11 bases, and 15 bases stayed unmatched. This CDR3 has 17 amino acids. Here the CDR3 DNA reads TGTGCCAGCAGTGAGGGGGCTAGCGGGAGGCATATACCGCAGCAGTTCTTC. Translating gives CASSEGASGRHIPQQFF.

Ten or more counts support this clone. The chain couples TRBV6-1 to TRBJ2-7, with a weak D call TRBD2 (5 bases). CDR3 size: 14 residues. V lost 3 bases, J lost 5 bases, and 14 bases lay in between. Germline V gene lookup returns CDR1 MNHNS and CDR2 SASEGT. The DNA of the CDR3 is TGTGCCAGCAGTGAGAATCGGGGTTACCACGAGCAGTACTTC. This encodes CASSENRGYHEQYF.

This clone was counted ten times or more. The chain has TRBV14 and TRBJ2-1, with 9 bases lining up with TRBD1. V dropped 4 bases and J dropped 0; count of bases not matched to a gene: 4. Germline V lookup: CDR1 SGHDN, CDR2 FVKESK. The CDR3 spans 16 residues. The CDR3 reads CASSRSDRGSYNEQFF. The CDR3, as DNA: TGTGCCAGCAGCCGTTCGGACAGGGGCTCCTACAATGAGCAGTTCTTC.

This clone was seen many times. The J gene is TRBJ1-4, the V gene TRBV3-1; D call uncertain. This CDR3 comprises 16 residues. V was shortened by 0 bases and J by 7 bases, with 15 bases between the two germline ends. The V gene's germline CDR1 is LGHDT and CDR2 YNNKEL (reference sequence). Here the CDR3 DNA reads TGTGCCAGCAGCCAAGATCGGCCCGGGCCCAGTGAAAAACTGTTTTTT. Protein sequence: CASSQDRPGPSEKLFF.

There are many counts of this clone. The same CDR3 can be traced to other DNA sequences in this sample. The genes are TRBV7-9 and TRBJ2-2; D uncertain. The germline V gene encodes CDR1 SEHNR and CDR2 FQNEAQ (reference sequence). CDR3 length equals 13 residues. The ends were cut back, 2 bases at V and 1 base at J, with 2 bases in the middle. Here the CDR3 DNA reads TGTGCCAGCAGCTTACGGAACACCGGGGAGCTGTTTTTT. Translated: CASSLRNTGELFF. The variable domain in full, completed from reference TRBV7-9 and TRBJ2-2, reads DTGVSQNPRHKITKRGQNVTFRCDPISEHNRLYWYRQTLGQGPEFLTYFQNEAQLEKSRLLSDRFSAERPKGSFSTLEIQRTEQGDSAMYLCASSLRNTGELFFGEGSRLTVL.

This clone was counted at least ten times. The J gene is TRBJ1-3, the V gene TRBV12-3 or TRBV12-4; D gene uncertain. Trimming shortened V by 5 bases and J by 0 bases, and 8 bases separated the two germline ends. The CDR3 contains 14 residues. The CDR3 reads CASSPVRSGNTIYF. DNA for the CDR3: TGTGCCAGCAGTCCAGTTCGCTCTGGAAACACCATATATTTT.

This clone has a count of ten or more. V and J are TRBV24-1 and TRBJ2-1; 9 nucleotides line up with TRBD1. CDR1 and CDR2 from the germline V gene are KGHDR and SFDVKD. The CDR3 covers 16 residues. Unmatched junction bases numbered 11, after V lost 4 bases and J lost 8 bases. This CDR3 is CATSDPSGTGRDEQFF. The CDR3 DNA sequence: TGTGCCACCAGTGACCCATCCGGGACAGGGCGGGATGAGCAGTTCTTC.

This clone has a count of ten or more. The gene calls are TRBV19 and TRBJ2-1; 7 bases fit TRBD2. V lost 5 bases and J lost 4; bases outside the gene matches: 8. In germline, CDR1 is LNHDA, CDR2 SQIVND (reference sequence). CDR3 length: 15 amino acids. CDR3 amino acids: CASSSGGAGYNEQFF. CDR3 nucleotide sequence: TGTGCCAGTAGTTCCGGGGGAGCGGGATACAATGAGCAGTTCTTC.

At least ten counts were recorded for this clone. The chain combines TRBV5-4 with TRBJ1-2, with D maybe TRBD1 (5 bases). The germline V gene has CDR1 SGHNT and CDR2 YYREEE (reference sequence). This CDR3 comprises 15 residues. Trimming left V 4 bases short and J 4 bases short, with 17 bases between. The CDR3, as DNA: TGTGCCAGCAGCCCTCGAGGGGTAGCGGTCTATGGCTACACCTTC. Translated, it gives CASSPRGVAVYGYTF. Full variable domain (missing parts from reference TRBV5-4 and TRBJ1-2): ETGVTQSPTHLIKTRGQQVTLRCSSQSGHNTVSWYQQALGQGPQFIFQYYREEENGRGNFPPRFSGLQFPNYSSELNVNALELDDSALYLCASSPRGVAVYGYTFGSGTRLTVV.

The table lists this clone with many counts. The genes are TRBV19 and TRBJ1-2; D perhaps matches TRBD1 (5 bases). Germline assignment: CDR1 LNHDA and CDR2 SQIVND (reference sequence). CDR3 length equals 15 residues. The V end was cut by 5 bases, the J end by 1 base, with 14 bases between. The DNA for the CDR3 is TGTGCCAGTAGTGCCCGGACACCCGATAACTATGGCTACACCTTC. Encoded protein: CASSARTPDNYGYTF.

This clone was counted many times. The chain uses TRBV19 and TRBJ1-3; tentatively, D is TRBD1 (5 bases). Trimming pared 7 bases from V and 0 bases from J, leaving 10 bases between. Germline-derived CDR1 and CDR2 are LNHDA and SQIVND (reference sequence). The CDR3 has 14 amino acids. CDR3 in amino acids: CASNTGYSGNTIYF. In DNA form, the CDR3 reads TGTGCCAGTAACACAGGTTACTCTGGAAACACCATATATTTT.

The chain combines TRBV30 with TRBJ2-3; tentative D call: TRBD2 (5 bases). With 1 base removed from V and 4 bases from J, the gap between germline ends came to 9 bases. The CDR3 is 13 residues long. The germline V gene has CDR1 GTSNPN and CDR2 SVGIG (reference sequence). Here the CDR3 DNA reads TGTGCCTGGAGTGACGGACTCGCAGATACGCAGTATTTT. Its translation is CAWSDGLADTQYF.